A single sample gave rise to the 3 T cell receptor beta chains below, sequenced in a study of T cell repertoires in cytomegalovirus infection. TCRdb re-analysed the reads in MiXCR, keeping a single row per CDR3 protein. The sample shows about 740,000 distinct CDR3 sequences, 35% of them seen only once. The specimen sequenced was PBMCs. The receptors shown here come from a human donor in good health (CMV status not recorded). Some clones in this sample may be carry-over from other donors' samples.

V is TRBV11-2 and J is TRBJ2-3; 7 nucleotides align to TRBD1. The V and J ends lost 2 bases and 0 bases, in that order; junction bases with no gene match: 2. The germline V gene has CDR1 SGHAT and CDR2 FQNNGV. The CDR3 has 15 residues. The CDR3, as DNA: TGTGCCAGCAGCTTATGGGACAGAAGCACAGATACGCAGTATTTT. Its translation is CASSLWDRSTDTQYF.

V is TRBV12-3 or TRBV12-4 and J is TRBJ1-1; maybe TRBD1 (5 bases). The V gene lost 0 bases and the J gene lost 1 base, with 9 bases spanning the gap. CDR3 length equals 15 residues. The DNA for the CDR3 is TGTGCCAGCAGTTTAGCGGGGGAATCGAACACTGAAGCTTTCTTT. It yields the protein CASSLAGESNTEAFF.

This clonotype was observed a handful of times. The chain recombines TRBV7-2 with TRBJ2-1; D is undetermined. The CDR3 extends over 13 amino acids. CDR1 SGHTA and CDR2 FQGNSA come from the germline V gene. Trimming pared 3 bases from V and 7 bases from J, leaving 10 bases between. The CDR3 nucleotides read TGTGCCAGCAGCTTTAAGTACGGGAATGAGCAGTTCTTC. Encoded protein: CASSFKYGNEQFF.